The clone carrying this TCR beta chain showed up just a few times. Its antigen is unknown. Distinct nucleotide sequences in the sample also encode this CDR3. The germline CDR1 and CDR2 sequences are MNHEY and SVGAGI. V gave up 3 bases and J gave up 5 bases; unmatched junction bases: 3. The CDR3 sequence is 13 residues long. These data originate in a study of cytomegalovirus exposure and HLA in healthy donors. Findings of the study overall: It was assumed in the presence/absence analyses that sequencing depth was roughly uniform across donors.

The PCR employed 60 Vbeta primers together with 13 Jbeta primers. The method was immunoSEQ multiplex PCR; TCRdb's version includes in-frame clones alone and lacks a portion of them. The repertoire holds roughly 130,000 clones, with 73% as singletons. J is TRBJ1-1 and V is TRBV6-5; 7 nucleotides agree with TRBD1. The TCR originated in a middle-aged woman in good health and CMV-seronegative. The sequenced sample consisted of PBMCs. DNA of the CDR3: TGTGCCAGCAGTTATTCAGGGGGAACTGAAGCTTTCTTT. The encoded protein is CASSYSGGTEAFF.